This T cell receptor beta chain was identified during a study of control samples from healthy donors and cancer patients. This clone has a handful of counts. CDR1 is MNHEY, CDR2 SVGAGI, per germline. This CDR3 contains 14 residues. V was clipped by 6 bases and J by 1 base, with 10 bases between them. Clones were sequenced by immunoSEQ multiplex PCR, and TCRdb holds only the in-frame ones, with some missing. The sample holds under 150,000 clones; less than 90% are singletons and the top ten take around 9%. The clonotype comes from a woman aged 25 to 39 in good health. The chain is built from TRBV6-5 and TRBJ2-4; the D is unclear. Material for sequencing was blood. The CDR3 region is CASRSPDAKNIQYF. The CDR3 nucleotides are TGTGCCAGCAGGTCCCCCGACGCCAAAAACATTCAGTACTTC.